This T cell receptor beta chain was profiled in a study of persistence of HIV-infected CD4 T cells. Germline V CDR1 and CDR2: MNHNY, SVGAGI (reference sequence). The CDR3 spans 15 residues. With 3 bases removed from V and 5 bases from J, the gap between germline ends came to 14 bases. The libraries were made with immunoSEQ version 4 in survey mode. Sequencing used immunoSEQ multiplex PCR; TCRdb keeps in-frame clones, though not all of them. Among 40,000 or so clones listed, roughly nine tenths were seen once. This clone was seen more than once but under ten times. The antigen is not known. Cells were stimulated nonspecifically with anti-CD3/anti-CD28 magnetic beads. CD4+ T cells upregulating both CD40 ligand and CD69 were sorted as responding cells.

This material consisted of CD4+ T cells sorted from PBMCs after roughly 18-hour stimulation, taken from a patient who received antiretroviral therapy. The clonotype originates from an adult man with HIV who was CMV-seropositive. The chain uses TRBV6-6 and TRBJ1-5; D possibly corresponds to TRBD1 (6 bases). The CDR3 coding sequence is TGTGCCAGCAGTTATACGGGACATCCCGATCAGCCCCAGCATTTT. Its translation is CASSYTGHPDQPQHF.